These T cell receptor beta chains were read from a single sample in a study of T cell responses to AZD1222 COVID-19 vaccine. Method: immunoSEQ multiplex PCR; TCRdb's copy keeps in-frame clones and lacks some. The table has approximately 150,000 clones, around nine tenths seen once; the top ten hold about 3%. The sample consisted of peripheral blood, taken on day 0 of AZD1222 vaccination. These TCRs come from an adult in good health. Both conserved end residues are part of each CDR3. Fields, in order: D gene, J gene, clone size, V gene, CDR3 DNA, CDR3 protein. A D gene is named only where the DNA matches it firmly. The size field is filled for only some rows; it gives once, few, many or a size class.

>NA|TRBJ2-3|few|TRBV6-5
TGTGCCAGCAGTTCCCCCCTCGGGACCCACCTAGCGCAGTATTTT
CASSSPLGTHLAQYF
>NA|TRBJ2-1|NA|TRBV7-2
TGTGCCAGCAGCTTAGCGACTATTAGCGCCCATGAGCAGTTCTTC
CASSLATISAHEQFF
>TRBD1|TRBJ2-1|NA|TRBV5-1
TGCGCCAGCAGCTTGCTTCCTCAGGGGGTTGAGCAGTTCTTC
CASSLLPQGVEQFF
>NA|TRBJ1-6|NA|TRBV16
TGTGCCAGCAGCCAATCCGTCGGTATTTCACCCCTCCACTTT
CASSQSVGISPLHF
>NA|TRBJ1-1|NA|TRBV10-1
TGCGCCAGCAGTGAGGTCGGCAGCCACACTGAAGCTTTCTTT
CASSEVGSHTEAFF
>TRBD2|TRBJ2-7|once|TRBV4-1
TGCGCCAGCAGCCAGGTAGCGGGAGGAGCCCACGAGCAGTACTTC
CASSQVAGGAHEQYF
>NA|TRBJ1-5|NA|TRBV27
TGTGCCAGCAGTGTCATAGCGGGCAATCAGCCCCAGCATTTT
CASSVIAGNQPQHF
>NA|TRBJ2-4|NA|TRBV5-8
TGTGCCAGCAGCTTGTTCCAGGAGTACTTC
CASSLFQEYF
>NA|TRBJ2-7|NA|TRBV19
TGTGCCAGTAGCGTGGGAGAAGACTACGAGCAGTACTTC
CASSVGEDYEQYF
>NA|TRBJ2-7|NA|TRBV29-1
TGCAGCGTTGTTACCTACGAGCAGTACTTC
CSVVTYEQYF
>NA|TRBJ2-7|NA|TRBV5-6
TGTGCCAGCAGCTCGGGTAGTGTCGAGCAGTACTTC
CASSSGSVEQYF
>TRBD1|TRBJ1-1|NA|TRBV18
TGTGCCAGCTCACCAGGGACAGGGGGCGGTGAAGCTTTCTTT
CASSPGTGGGEAFF
>NA|TRBJ1-2|NA|TRBV6-5
TGTGCCACCCCCTCGGGGGAGGGCTACACCTTC
CATPSGEGYTF
>NA|TRBJ1-2|once|TRBV12-3/TRBV12-4
TGTGCCAGCAGTACGGGGGAGGGACGCGGCTACACCTTC
CASSTGEGRGYTF
>NA|TRBJ1-3|NA|TRBV19
TGTGCCAGTAGGCCCGGTCGGGCGCTCCCTGGAAACACCATATATTTT
CASRPGRALPGNTIYF
>TRBD1|TRBJ1-5|NA|TRBV27
TGTGCCAGCAGTTCGCAGGGGGTAAGGGGCAATCAGCCCCAGCATTTT
CASSSQGVRGNQPQHF
>NA|TRBJ1-2|NA|TRBV2
TGTGCCAGCTGGAGAAGGCAGGCCACCTATGGCTACACCTTC
CASWRRQATYGYTF
>NA|TRBJ1-5|NA|TRBV4-1
TGCGCCAGCAGCCAAAAAGGAGGCGGTGTCAATCAGCCCCAGCATTTT
CASSQKGGGVNQPQHF
>TRBD1|TRBJ2-7|once|TRBV28
TGTGCCAGCAGGACTACGGGACAGGGTTCAGGGGAGCAGTACTTC
CASRTTGQGSGEQYF
>TRBD2|TRBJ2-1|NA|TRBV27
TGTGCCAGCAAGTCAGCAGGACTAGCGTGGAATGAGCAGTTCTTC
CASKSAGLAWNEQFF
>NA|TRBJ1-2|few|TRBV5-6
TGTGCCAGCAGCTTTATTGGGGCTGGCTATGGCTACACCTTC
CASSFIGAGYGYTF
>TRBD2|TRBJ2-1|NA|TRBV9
TGTGCCAGCAGCGTAGAGGCGGGAGCCGGGAGTCGGGCCAATGAGCAGTTCTTC
CASSVEAGAGSRANEQFF
>NA|TRBJ1-5|NA|TRBV19
TGTGCCAGTAGTCAGGATAGCAATCAGCCCCAGCATTTT
CASSQDSNQPQHF
>TRBD1|TRBJ1-1|NA|TRBV2
TGTGCCAGCAGTGAAACAGGGGTGGGCACTGAAGCTTTCTTT
CASSETGVGTEAFF
>NA|TRBJ1-2|NA|TRBV7-2
TGTGCCAGCAGCTTAGATAGTTCAGGGGCGAGCGGCTACACCTTC
CASSLDSSGASGYTF
>NA|TRBJ2-3|NA|TRBV5-1
TGCGCCAGCAGCTCCACCCTAGCGCCTCTGGGCACAGATACGCAGTATTTT
CASSSTLAPLGTDTQYF
>TRBD1|TRBJ1-4|NA|TRBV6-1
TGTGCCAGCAGTGATCGGCAGGGGGCGGAAAAACTGTTTTTT
CASSDRQGAEKLFF
>TRBD1|TRBJ1-3|NA|TRBV4-1
TGCGCCAGCAGCCAAGATCGACAGGGAGGAAACACCATATATTTT
CASSQDRQGGNTIYF
>NA|TRBJ1-1|NA|TRBV6-1
TGTGCCAGCAGTGAAGACAGGGTGGGTGAAGCTTTCTTT
CASSEDRVGEAFF
>TRBD1|TRBJ2-2|NA|TRBV6-5
TGTGCCAGCAGTACAGGGGGCGAGACCGGGGAGCTGTTTTTT
CASSTGGETGELFF
>TRBD1|TRBJ1-1|NA|TRBV11-2
TGTGCCAGCAGCTTACAACCCGAGGACAGGAGTGAAGCTTTCTTT
CASSLQPEDRSEAFF
>NA|TRBJ2-7|NA|TRBV5-6
TGTGCCAGCAGCTTGGCCTCGGCGGGCGAGCAGTACTTC
CASSLASAGEQYF
>NA|TRBJ1-6|once|TRBV19
TGTGCCAGTAAGGGGGAAGGAAGCCATAATTCACCCCTCCACTTT
CASKGEGSHNSPLHF
>NA|TRBJ2-1|NA|TRBV11-2
TGTGCCAGCAGCTTAGGAAATGTACGTGAGCAGTTCTTC
CASSLGNVREQFF
>NA|TRBJ2-1|NA|TRBV7-9
TGTGCCAGCAGCCCAGGTAGCTCCTACAATGAGCAGTTCTTC
CASSPGSSYNEQFF
>TRBD2|TRBJ2-1|NA|TRBV7-8
TGTGCCAGCAGCCCAAGGGAGGGGAGGCATGAGCAGTTCTTC
CASSPREGRHEQFF
>TRBD1|TRBJ1-5|NA|TRBV15
TGTGCCACCAGCAGAGAGGGGACAGTACCCAATCAGCCCCAGCATTTT
CATSREGTVPNQPQHF
>TRBD2|TRBJ2-7|NA|TRBV27
TGTGCCAGCCACGCTACTTTCGGGACTAGGATCTACGAGCAGTACTTC
CASHATFGTRIYEQYF
>NA|TRBJ2-5|NA|TRBV12-5
TGTGCTAGTGGTTTGGATCAGGGTCTGAGTGAGACCCAGTACTTC
CASGLDQGLSETQYF
>NA|TRBJ1-6|NA|TRBV27
TGTGCCAGCACCTCGTTTGGCTCACCCCTCCACTTT
CASTSFGSPLHF
>TRBD2|TRBJ2-5|few|TRBV3-1/TRBV3-2
TGTGCCAGCAGCCAAGGCGTGACTAGCGGGGTGCAAGAGACCCAGTACTTC
CASSQGVTSGVQETQYF
>TRBD1|TRBJ1-1|once|TRBV3-1/TRBV3-2
TGTGCCAGCAGCCCGCTGACAGGGGGGACTGAAGCTTTCTTT
CASSPLTGGTEAFF
>TRBD1|TRBJ2-3|NA|TRBV6-5
TGTGCCAGCAGTTGGGACAGGCGCACAGATACGCAGTATTTT
CASSWDRRTDTQYF
>NA|TRBJ2-3|NA|TRBV6-6
TGTGCCAGCAGACGTGGGCCAGGTTACACAGATACGCAGTATTTT
CASRRGPGYTDTQYF
>TRBD1|TRBJ1-6|NA|TRBV25-1
TGTGCCAGCAAGAAGGGACAGGGGATTAATTCACCCCTCCACTTT
CASKKGQGINSPLHF
>NA|TRBJ2-1|NA|TRBV12-3/TRBV12-4
TGTGCCAGCAGTTTGGTGGGGGGTGAGCAGTTCTTC
CASSLVGGEQFF
>NA|TRBJ2-7|NA|TRBV7-6
TGTGCCAGCAGCTTAAGGACAGTTGACGAGCAGTACTTC
CASSLRTVDEQYF
>TRBD1|TRBJ1-1|NA|TRBV19
TGTGCCAGTAGACATTCCAGGGGGGAGGGGGCTTTCTTT
CASRHSRGEGAFF
>NA|TRBJ1-5|NA|TRBV5-5
TGTGCCAGCAGCTTGGAACACAGCAATCAGCCCCAGCATTTT
CASSLEHSNQPQHF
>TRBD2|TRBJ2-2|NA|TRBV5-1
TGCGCCAGCAGCAGGGGACTAGCGGGAGCCGGGGAGCTGTTTTTT
CASSRGLAGAGELFF
>TRBD1|TRBJ1-3|NA|TRBV7-9
TGTGCCAGCAGCTCGCGGACAGGGCTGAATGGAAACACCATATATTTT
CASSSRTGLNGNTIYF